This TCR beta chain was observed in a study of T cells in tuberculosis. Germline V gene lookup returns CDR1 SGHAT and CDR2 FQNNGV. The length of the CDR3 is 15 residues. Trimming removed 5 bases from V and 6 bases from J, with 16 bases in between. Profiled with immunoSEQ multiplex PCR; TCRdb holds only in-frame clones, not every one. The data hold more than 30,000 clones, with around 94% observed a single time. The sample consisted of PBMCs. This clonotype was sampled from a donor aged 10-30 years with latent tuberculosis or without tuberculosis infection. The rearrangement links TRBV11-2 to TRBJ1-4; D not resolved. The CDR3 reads CASSRGVSLYEKLFF. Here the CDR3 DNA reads TGTGCCAGCAGCCGGGGAGTGTCCCTTTATGAAAAACTGTTTTTT.